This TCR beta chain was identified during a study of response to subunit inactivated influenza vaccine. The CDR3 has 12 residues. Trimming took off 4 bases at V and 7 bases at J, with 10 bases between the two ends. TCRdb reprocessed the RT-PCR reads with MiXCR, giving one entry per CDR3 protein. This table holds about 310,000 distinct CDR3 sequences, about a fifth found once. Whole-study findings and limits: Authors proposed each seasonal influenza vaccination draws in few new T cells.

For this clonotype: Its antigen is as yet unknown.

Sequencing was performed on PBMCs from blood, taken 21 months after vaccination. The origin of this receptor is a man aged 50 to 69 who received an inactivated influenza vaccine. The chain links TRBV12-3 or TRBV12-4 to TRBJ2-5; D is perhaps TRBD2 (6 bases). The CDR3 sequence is CASSWTGGTQYF. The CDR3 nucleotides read TGTGCCAGCAGTTGGACCGGGGGGACCCAGTACTTC.